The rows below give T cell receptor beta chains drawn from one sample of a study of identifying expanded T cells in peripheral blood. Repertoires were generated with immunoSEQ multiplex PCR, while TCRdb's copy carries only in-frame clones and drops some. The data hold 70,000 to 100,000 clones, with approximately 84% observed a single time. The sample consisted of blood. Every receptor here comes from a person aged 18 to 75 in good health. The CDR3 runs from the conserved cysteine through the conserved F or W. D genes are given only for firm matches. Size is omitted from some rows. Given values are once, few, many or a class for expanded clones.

cdr3_aa: CASSLVGTNYEQYF
cdr3_nt: TGTGCCAGCAGCTTGGTGGGGACCAACTACGAGCAGTACTTC
v_call: TRBV5-8
j_call: TRBJ2-7
d_call: NA
clone_size: NA

cdr3_aa: CAISDWRTNYGYTF
cdr3_nt: TGTGCCATCAGTGACTGGAGGACTAACTATGGCTACACCTTC
v_call: TRBV10-3
j_call: TRBJ1-2
d_call: NA
clone_size: once

cdr3_aa: CASSLLGGASTDTQYF
cdr3_nt: TGTGCCAGCAGCTTGCTCGGCGGGGCTAGCACAGATACGCAGTATTTT
v_call: TRBV5-6
j_call: TRBJ2-3
d_call: NA
clone_size: once

cdr3_aa: CASSYLGQGDNYGYTF
cdr3_nt: TGTGCCAGCAGTTACTTGGGACAGGGGGATAACTATGGCTACACCTTC
v_call: TRBV6-5
j_call: TRBJ1-2
d_call: TRBD1
clone_size: NA

cdr3_aa: CASSLAPQGPETQYF
cdr3_nt: TGTGCCAGCAGCTTAGCGCCGCAGGGGCCGGAGACCCAGTACTTC
v_call: TRBV7-6
j_call: TRBJ2-5
d_call: NA
clone_size: NA

cdr3_aa: CASSSPSTGETQYF
cdr3_nt: TGTGCCAGCAGCTCACCCTCAACAGGGGAGACCCAGTACTTC
v_call: TRBV5-4
j_call: TRBJ2-5
d_call: NA
clone_size: NA

cdr3_aa: CASSPRTGKNEQYF
cdr3_nt: TGTGCCAGCAGCCCAAGGACAGGGAAGAACGAGCAGTACTTC
v_call: TRBV7-9
j_call: TRBJ2-7
d_call: TRBD1
clone_size: NA

cdr3_aa: CATGPGQETQYF
cdr3_nt: TGTGCCACGGGACCCGGGCAAGAGACCCAGTACTTC
v_call: TRBV25-1
j_call: TRBJ2-5
d_call: NA
clone_size: NA

cdr3_aa: CAWDTGTGEMSNQPQHF
cdr3_nt: TGTGCCTGGGACACCGGGACAGGGGAGATGAGCAATCAGCCCCAGCATTTT
v_call: TRBV30
j_call: TRBJ1-5
d_call: TRBD1
clone_size: once

cdr3_aa: CASSLVLQGNTEAFF
cdr3_nt: TGTGCCAGCAGCTTGGTACTCCAGGGTAACACTGAAGCTTTCTTT
v_call: TRBV5-8
j_call: TRBJ1-1
d_call: NA
clone_size: NA

cdr3_aa: CASSLVGGRNGYTF
cdr3_nt: TGTGCCAGCAGTTTAGTCGGGGGGCGGAATGGCTACACCTTC
v_call: TRBV27
j_call: TRBJ1-2
d_call: NA
clone_size: NA

cdr3_aa: CASRTTGATNEKLFF
cdr3_nt: TGCGCCAGCAGGACAACGGGGGCAACTAATGAAAAACTGTTTTTT
v_call: TRBV5-1
j_call: TRBJ1-4
d_call: NA
clone_size: NA

cdr3_aa: CASSLATVRSTDTQYF
cdr3_nt: TGCGCCAGCAGCTTGGCGACAGTAAGATCCACAGATACGCAGTATTTT
v_call: TRBV5-1
j_call: TRBJ2-3
d_call: NA
clone_size: NA

cdr3_aa: CASSLTGGNTIYF
cdr3_nt: TGTGCCAGCAGCTTGACAGGTGGAAACACCATATATTTT
v_call: TRBV5-6
j_call: TRBJ1-3
d_call: NA
clone_size: NA

cdr3_aa: CASSLGPTGPAGYGYTF
cdr3_nt: TGTGCCAGCAGCTTGGGGCCCACAGGGCCGGCGGGCTATGGCTACACCTTC
v_call: TRBV7-9
j_call: TRBJ1-2
d_call: NA
clone_size: once

cdr3_aa: CASSEPGRLGESYTF
cdr3_nt: TGTGCCAGCAGTGAACCGGGGCGACTTGGAGAAAGCTACACCTTC
v_call: TRBV25-1
j_call: TRBJ1-2
d_call: NA
clone_size: NA

cdr3_aa: CASSFGTGEGEQYF
cdr3_nt: TGTGCCAGCAGCTTCGGGACAGGGGAAGGCGAGCAGTACTTC
v_call: TRBV7-2
j_call: TRBJ2-7
d_call: TRBD1
clone_size: NA

cdr3_aa: CASSEGVSRAYEQYF
cdr3_nt: TGTGCCAGCAGTGAAGGGGTTAGCCGAGCCTACGAGCAGTACTTC
v_call: TRBV2
j_call: TRBJ2-7
d_call: NA
clone_size: NA

cdr3_aa: CASSLVGRRSINSPLHF
cdr3_nt: TGTGCCAGCAGCTTAGTGGGGAGACGGAGCATTAATTCACCCCTCCACTTT
v_call: TRBV11-2
j_call: TRBJ1-6
d_call: NA
clone_size: NA

cdr3_aa: CASSYSKAPQHF
cdr3_nt: TGTGCCAGCAGTTACTCGAAAGCGCCCCAGCATTTT
v_call: TRBV6-6
j_call: TRBJ1-5
d_call: NA
clone_size: NA

cdr3_aa: CASSSTQGASSYNEQFF
cdr3_nt: TGCGCCAGCAGCTCGACACAGGGGGCGAGCTCCTACAATGAGCAGTTCTTC
v_call: TRBV5-1
j_call: TRBJ2-1
d_call: TRBD1
clone_size: NA

cdr3_aa: CASSQQIDNSPLHF
cdr3_nt: TGCGCCAGCAGCCAGCAGATTGATAATTCACCCCTCCACTTT
v_call: TRBV5-1
j_call: TRBJ1-6
d_call: NA
clone_size: NA